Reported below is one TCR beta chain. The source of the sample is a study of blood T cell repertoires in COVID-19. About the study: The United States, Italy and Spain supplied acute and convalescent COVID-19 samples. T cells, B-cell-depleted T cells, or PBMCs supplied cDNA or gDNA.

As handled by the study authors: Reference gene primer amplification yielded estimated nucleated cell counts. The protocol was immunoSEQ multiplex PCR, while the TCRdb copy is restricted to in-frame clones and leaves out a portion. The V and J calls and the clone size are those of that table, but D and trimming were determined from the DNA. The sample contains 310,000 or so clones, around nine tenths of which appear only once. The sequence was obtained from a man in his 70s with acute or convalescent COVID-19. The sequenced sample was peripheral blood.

The CDR3: CASSYYNEQFF. The CDR3, as DNA: TGTGCCAGCTCGTACTACAATGAGCAGTTCTTC. V usage is TRBV18 and J usage is TRBJ2-1, with no clear D. The germline V gene has CDR1 KGHSH and CDR2 LQKENI. This CDR3 is 11 amino acids long. Trimming took off 6 bases at V and 3 bases at J, with 3 bases between the two ends.